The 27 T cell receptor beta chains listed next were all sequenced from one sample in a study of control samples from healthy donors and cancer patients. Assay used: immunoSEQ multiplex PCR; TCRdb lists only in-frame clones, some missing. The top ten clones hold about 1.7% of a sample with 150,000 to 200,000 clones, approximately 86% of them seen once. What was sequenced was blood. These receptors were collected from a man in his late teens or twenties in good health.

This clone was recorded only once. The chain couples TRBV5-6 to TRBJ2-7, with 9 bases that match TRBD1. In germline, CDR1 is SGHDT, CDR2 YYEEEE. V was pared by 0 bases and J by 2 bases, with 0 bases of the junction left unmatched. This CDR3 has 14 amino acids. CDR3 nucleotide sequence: TGTGCCAGCAGCTTGGGGGACAGGGCCTACGAGCAGTACTTC. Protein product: CASSLGDRAYEQYF.

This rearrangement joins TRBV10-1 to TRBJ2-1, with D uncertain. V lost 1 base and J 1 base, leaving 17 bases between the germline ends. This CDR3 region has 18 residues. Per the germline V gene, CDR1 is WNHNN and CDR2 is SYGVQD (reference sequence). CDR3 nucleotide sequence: TGCGCCAGCAGTGAGTTCGCGACGGACGCTTTTTCCTACAATGAGCAGTTCTTC. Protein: CASSEFATDAFSYNEQFF.

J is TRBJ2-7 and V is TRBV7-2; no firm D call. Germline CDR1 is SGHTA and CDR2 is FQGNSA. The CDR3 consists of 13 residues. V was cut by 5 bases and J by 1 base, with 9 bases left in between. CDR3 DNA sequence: TGTGCCAGCAGCCCGCTCGTTTCCTACGAGCAGTACTTC. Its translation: CASSPLVSYEQYF.

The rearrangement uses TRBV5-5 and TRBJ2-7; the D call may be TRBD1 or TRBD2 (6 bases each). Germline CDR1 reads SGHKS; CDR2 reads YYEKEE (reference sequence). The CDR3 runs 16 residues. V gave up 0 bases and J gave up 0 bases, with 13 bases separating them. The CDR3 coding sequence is TGTGCCAGCAGCTTGGAGGGGGGCTGGGTCTCCTACGAGCAGTACTTC. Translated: CASSLEGGWVSYEQYF.

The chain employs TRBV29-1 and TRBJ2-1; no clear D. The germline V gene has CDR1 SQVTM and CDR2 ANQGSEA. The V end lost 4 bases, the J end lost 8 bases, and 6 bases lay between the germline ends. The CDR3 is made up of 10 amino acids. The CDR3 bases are TGCAGCGTTGCCGGATATGAGCAGTTCTTC. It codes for CSVAGYEQFF.

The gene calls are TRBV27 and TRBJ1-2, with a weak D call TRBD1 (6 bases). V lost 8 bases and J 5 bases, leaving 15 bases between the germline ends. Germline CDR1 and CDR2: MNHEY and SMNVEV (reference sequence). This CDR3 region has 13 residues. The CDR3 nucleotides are TGTGCCAGCGGAGCACAGGGTTATTATGGCTACACCTTC. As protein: CASGAQGYYGYTF.

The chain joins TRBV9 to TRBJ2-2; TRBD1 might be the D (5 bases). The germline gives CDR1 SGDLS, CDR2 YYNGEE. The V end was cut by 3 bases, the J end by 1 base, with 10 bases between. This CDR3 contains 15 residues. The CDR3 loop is CASSGRGQNTGELFF. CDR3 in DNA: TGTGCCAGCAGCGGGAGAGGACAGAACACCGGGGAGCTGTTTTTT. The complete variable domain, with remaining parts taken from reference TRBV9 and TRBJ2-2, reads DSGVTQTPKHLITATGQRVTLRCSPRSGDLSVYWYQQSLDQGLQFLIQYYNGEERAKGNILERFSAQQFPDLHSELNLSSLELGDSALYFCASSGRGQNTGELFFGEGSRLTVL.

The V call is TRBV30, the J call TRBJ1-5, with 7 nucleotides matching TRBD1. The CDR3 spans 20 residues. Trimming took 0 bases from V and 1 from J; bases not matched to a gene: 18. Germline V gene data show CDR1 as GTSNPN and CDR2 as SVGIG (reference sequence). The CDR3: CAWSVQPPPDRAGSNQPQHF. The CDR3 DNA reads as TGTGCCTGGAGTGTACAGCCCCCCCCCGACAGGGCAGGAAGCAATCAGCCCCAGCATTTT.

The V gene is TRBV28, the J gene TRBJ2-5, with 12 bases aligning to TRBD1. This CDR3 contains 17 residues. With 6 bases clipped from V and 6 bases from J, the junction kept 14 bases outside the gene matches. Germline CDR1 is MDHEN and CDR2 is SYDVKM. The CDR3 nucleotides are TGTGCCAGCAGCACTCGGGGGACAGGGGGCCCCCCAAAGACCCAGTACTTC. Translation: CASSTRGTGGPPKTQYF.

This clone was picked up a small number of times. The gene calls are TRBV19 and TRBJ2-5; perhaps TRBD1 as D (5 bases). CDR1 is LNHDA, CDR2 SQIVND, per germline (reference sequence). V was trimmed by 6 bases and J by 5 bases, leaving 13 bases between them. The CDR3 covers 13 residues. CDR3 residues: CASRRGTRETQYF. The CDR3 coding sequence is TGTGCCAGTAGAAGGGGCACTCGGGAGACCCAGTACTTC.

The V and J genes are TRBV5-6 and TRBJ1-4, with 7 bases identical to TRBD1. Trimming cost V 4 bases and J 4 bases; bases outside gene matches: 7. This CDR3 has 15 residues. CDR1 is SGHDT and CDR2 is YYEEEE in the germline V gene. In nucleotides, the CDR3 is TGTGCCAGCAGCACGGGACAGACTCATAATGAAAAACTGTTTTTT. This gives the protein CASSTGQTHNEKLFF. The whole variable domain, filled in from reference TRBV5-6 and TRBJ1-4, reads DAGVTQSPTHLIKTRGQQVTLRCSPKSGHDTVSWYQQALGQGPQFIFQYYEEEERQRGNFPDRFSGHQFPNYSSELNVNALLLGDSALYLCASSTGQTHNEKLFFGSGTQLSVL.

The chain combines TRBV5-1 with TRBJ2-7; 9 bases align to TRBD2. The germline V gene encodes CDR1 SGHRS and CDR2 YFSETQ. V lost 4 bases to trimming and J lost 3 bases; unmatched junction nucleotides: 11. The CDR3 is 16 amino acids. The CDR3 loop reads CASSPGASGALYEQYF. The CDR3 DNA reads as TGCGCCAGCAGCCCCGGGGCTAGCGGGGCCCTCTACGAGCAGTACTTC.

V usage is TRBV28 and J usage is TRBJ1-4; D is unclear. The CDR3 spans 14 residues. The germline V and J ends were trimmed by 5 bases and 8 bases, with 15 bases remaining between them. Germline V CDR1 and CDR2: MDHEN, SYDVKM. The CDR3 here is CASSTPLGREKLFF. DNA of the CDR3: TGTGCCAGCAGTACACCCTTAGGCAGGGAAAAACTGTTTTTT.

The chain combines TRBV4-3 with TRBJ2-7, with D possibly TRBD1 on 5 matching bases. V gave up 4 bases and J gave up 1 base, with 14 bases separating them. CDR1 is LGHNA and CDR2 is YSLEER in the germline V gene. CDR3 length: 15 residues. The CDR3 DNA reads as TGCGCCAGCAGCCTCGGGCCCGACAGATCCTACGAGCAGTACTTC. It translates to CASSLGPDRSYEQYF.

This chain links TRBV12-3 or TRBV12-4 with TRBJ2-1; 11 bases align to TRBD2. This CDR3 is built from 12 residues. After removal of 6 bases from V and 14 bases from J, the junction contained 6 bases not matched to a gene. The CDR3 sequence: CASSRTSGSEFF. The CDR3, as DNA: TGTGCCAGCAGCCGGACTAGCGGGTCAGAGTTCTTC.

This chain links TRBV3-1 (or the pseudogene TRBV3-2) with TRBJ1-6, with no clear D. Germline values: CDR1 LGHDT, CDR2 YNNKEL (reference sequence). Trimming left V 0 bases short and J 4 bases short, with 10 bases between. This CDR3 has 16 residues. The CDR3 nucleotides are TGTGCCAGCAGCCAAGATCTTTCAGAGTATAATTCACCCCTCCACTTT. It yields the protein CASSQDLSEYNSPLHF.

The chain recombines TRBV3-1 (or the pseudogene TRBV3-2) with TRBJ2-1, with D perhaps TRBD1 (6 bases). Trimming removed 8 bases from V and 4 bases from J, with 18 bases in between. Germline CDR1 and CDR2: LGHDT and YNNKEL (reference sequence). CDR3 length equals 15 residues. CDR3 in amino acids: CASALDVRGYNEQFF. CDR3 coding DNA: TGTGCCAGCGCGTTGGATGTGAGGGGGTACAATGAGCAGTTCTTC.

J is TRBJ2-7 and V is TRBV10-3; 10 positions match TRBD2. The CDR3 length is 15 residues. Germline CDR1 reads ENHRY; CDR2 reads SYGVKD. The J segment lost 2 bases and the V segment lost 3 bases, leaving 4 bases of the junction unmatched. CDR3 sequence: CAISDIAGGPYEQYF. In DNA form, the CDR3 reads TGTGCCATCAGTGATATAGCGGGGGGCCCCTACGAGCAGTACTTC.

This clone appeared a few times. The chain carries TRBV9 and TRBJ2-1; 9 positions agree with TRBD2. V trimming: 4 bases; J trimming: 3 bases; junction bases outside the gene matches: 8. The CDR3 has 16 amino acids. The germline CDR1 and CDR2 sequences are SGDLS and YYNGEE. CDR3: CASSSHARGGYNEQFF. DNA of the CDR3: TGTGCCAGCAGCTCCCATGCGCGGGGGGGCTACAATGAGCAGTTCTTC.

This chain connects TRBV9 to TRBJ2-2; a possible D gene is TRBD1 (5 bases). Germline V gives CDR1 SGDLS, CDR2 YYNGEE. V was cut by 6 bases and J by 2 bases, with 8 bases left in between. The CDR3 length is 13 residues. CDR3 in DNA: TGTGCCAGCACCGACAGTAACACCGGGGAGCTGTTTTTT. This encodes CASTDSNTGELFF.

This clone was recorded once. This CDR3 is CASSLGDSTYGYTF. In DNA form, the CDR3 reads TGTGCCAGCAGCCTCGGGGACAGTACCTATGGCTACACCTTC. V usage is TRBV7-8 and J usage is TRBJ1-2, with TRBD1 matching over 7 bases. Germline V gene sequence: CDR1 SGHVS, CDR2 FQNEAQ. CDR3 size: 14 residues. After removal of 5 bases from V and 4 bases from J, the junction contained 7 bases not matched to a gene.

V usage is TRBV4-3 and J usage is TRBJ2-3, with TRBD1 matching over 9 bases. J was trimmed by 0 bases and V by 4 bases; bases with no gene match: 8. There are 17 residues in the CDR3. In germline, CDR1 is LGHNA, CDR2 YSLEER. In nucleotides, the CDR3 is TGCGCCAGCAGCCCCTCAGGACAGGGGATTAGCACAGATACGCAGTATTTT. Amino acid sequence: CASSPSGQGISTDTQYF.

CDR3 loop: CATSRSRGSGTQYF. As DNA, the CDR3 is TGTGCCACCAGCAGGAGCAGGGGGTCGGGGACCCAGTACTTC. V and J are TRBV15 and TRBJ2-5, with 7 bases lining up with TRBD1. With 3 bases clipped from V and 7 bases from J, the junction kept 8 bases outside the gene matches. The CDR3 is 14 residues long. Germline V CDR1 and CDR2: LNHNV, YYDKDF (reference sequence).

In DNA form, the CDR3 reads TGTGCCAGCAGCCAAGTGGGACAGTATCCAGATACGCAGTATTTT. The encoded protein is CASSQVGQYPDTQYF. The V and J genes are TRBV14 and TRBJ2-3; TRBD1 aligns across 7 bases. Trimming removed 1 base from V and 4 bases from J; junction bases left unmatched: 5. Germline assignment: CDR1 SGHDN and CDR2 FVKESK. This CDR3 is 15 amino acids long.

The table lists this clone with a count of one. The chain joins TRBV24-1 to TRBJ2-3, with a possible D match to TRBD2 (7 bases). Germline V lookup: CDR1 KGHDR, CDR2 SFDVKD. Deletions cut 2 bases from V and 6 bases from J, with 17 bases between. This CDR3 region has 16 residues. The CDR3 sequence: CATSDWMGGARDTQYF. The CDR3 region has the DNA TGTGCCACCAGTGATTGGATGGGGGGGGCTAGGGATACGCAGTATTTT.

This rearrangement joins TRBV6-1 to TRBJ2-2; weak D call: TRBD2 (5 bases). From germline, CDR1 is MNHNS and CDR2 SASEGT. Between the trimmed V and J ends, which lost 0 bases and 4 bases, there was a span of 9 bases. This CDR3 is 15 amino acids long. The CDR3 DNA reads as TGTGCCAGCAGTGAAGCGCGGGCCTCCACCGGGGAGCTGTTTTTT. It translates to CASSEARASTGELFF.

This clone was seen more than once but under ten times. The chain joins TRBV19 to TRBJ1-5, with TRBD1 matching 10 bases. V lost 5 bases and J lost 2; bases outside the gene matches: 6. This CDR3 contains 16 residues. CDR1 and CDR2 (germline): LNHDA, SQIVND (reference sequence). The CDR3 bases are TGTGCCAGTAGTTCGGACGGGACAGGGGGCAATCAGCCCCAGCATTTT. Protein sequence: CASSSDGTGGNQPQHF.